Below are 9 T cell receptor beta chains sequenced from a single sample in a study of response to subunit inactivated influenza vaccine. TCRdb re-called the RT-PCR reads with MiXCR, one entry per CDR3 protein. The table includes about 520,000 distinct CDR3 sequences, roughly 7.9% detected once. Sequencing used PBMCs from blood, obtained around 25 months after vaccination. The origin of the receptors is a man aged 45 to 75 who received an inactivated influenza vaccine.

J is TRBJ2-1 and V is TRBV12-3 or TRBV12-4; 11 bases align to TRBD2. The CDR3 totals 15 residues. Unmatched junction bases numbered 11, after V lost 6 bases and J lost 10 bases. CDR3 amino acids: CASSSYALAGAEQFF. DNA for the CDR3: TGTGCCAGCAGCTCTTACGCACTAGCGGGGGCCGAGCAGTTCTTC.

The V and J genes are TRBV7-2 and TRBJ2-5; D is uncertain. This CDR3 has 14 residues. Deletions cut 5 bases from V and 1 base from J, with 11 bases between. Germline CDR1 reads SGHTA; CDR2 reads FQGNSA. The DNA of the CDR3 is TGTGCCAGCAGCCTAAGGCCAGTCCAAGAGACCCAGTACTTC. This gives the protein CASSLRPVQETQYF.

This clonotype was counted at least ten times. This chain uses TRBV27 with TRBJ1-6, with D uncertain. Trimming took 3 bases from V and 2 from J, leaving 5 bases between them. CDR3 length: 14 amino acids. Germline loops: CDR1 MNHEY, CDR2 SMNVEV (reference sequence). The CDR3: CASSFTPYNSPLHF. CDR3 bases: TGTGCCAGCAGTTTCACACCCTATAATTCACCCCTCCACTTT.

This clonotype has only a few counts. This chain uses TRBV30 with TRBJ2-2; no definite D call. The CDR3 runs to 17 residues. Germline V gene data show CDR1 as GTSNPN and CDR2 as SVGIG (reference sequence). Trimming took off 2 bases at V and 0 bases at J, with 16 bases between the two ends. The CDR3 region is CAWSYLAGRSNTGELFF. In DNA form, the CDR3 reads TGTGCCTGGAGTTACCTCGCCGGGCGGTCGAACACCGGGGAGCTGTTTTTT.

This clonotype was counted at least ten times. The J gene is TRBJ2-5, the V gene TRBV5-1; a possible D gene is TRBD1 (5 bases). Germline CDR1 SGHRS, CDR2 YFSETQ. This CDR3 has 14 amino acids. V gave up 0 bases and J gave up 2 bases, with 8 bases separating them. This CDR3 is CASSLGGQQETQYF. In DNA form, the CDR3 reads TGCGCCAGCAGCTTGGGTGGACAACAAGAGACCCAGTACTTC.

This clonotype was detected only a few times. The chain employs TRBV18 and TRBJ2-7; D is tentatively TRBD1 or TRBD2 (5 bases each). CDR3 length: 16 residues. V shed 5 bases and J shed 0 bases, with 17 bases lying between them. The V gene's germline CDR1 is KGHSH and CDR2 LQKENI. CDR3: CASSSKGTASSYEQYF. For the CDR3, the DNA is TGTGCCAGCTCATCGAAAGGGACCGCTAGCTCCTACGAGCAGTACTTC.

This clonotype showed up many times. The genes are TRBV15 and TRBJ2-1; D is unclear. The V and J ends lost 5 bases and 5 bases respectively, with 13 bases between them. This CDR3 has 14 amino acids. CDR1 is LNHNV and CDR2 is YYDKDF in the germline V gene (reference sequence). The CDR3 region is CATSVQADNNEQFF. For the CDR3, the DNA is TGTGCCACCAGCGTTCAGGCTGATAACAATGAGCAGTTCTTC.

This clonotype was counted many times. The genes are TRBV20-1 and TRBJ2-3; 10 bases align to TRBD2. There are 15 residues in the CDR3. Germline V gene sequence: CDR1 DFQATT, CDR2 SNEGSKA (reference sequence). The V and J ends lost 5 bases and 4 bases, in that order; junction bases with no gene match: 9. The DNA for the CDR3 is TGCAGTGCTCCCCCGACTAGCGGGTTGGCAGATACGCAGTATTTT. It codes for CSAPPTSGLADTQYF.

The table lists this clonotype with a few counts. The chain has TRBV4-2 and TRBJ2-2, with no clear D. Germline V gene data show CDR1 as LGHNA and CDR2 as YNFKEQ. V was clipped by 0 bases and J by 0 bases, with 14 bases between them. There are 18 residues in the CDR3. CDR3 loop: CASSQDQLQVTNTGELFF. The CDR3 DNA reads as TGTGCCAGCAGCCAAGATCAATTGCAGGTTACGAACACCGGGGAGCTGTTTTTT.